These 18 T cell receptor beta chains were sequenced from one sample in a study of cytomegalovirus exposure and HLA in healthy donors. In the PCR, 60 Vbeta and 13 Jbeta primers were used. Generated by immunoSEQ multiplex PCR, the TCRdb table keeps only in-frame clones and is missing some. The sample holds around 200,000 clones; approximately 86% are singletons and the top ten take less than 0.35%. Material for sequencing was PBMCs. The receptor set was obtained from a woman in her twenties or thirties in good health and CMV-seronegative.

The V and J genes are TRBV6-1 and TRBJ1-2; D is unresolved. The CDR3 has 12 amino acids. Germline loops: CDR1 MNHNS, CDR2 SASEGT. V was pared by 7 bases and J by 5 bases, with 11 bases between. The CDR3: CASNPEIYGYTF. Here the CDR3 DNA reads TGTGCCAGCAACCCAGAAATTTATGGCTACACCTTC.

The chain carries TRBV7-2 and TRBJ2-5; TRBD2 matches at 12 bases. The junction had 6 bases not matched to a gene; V was cut back by 3 bases and J by 4 bases. The CDR3 totals 16 residues. Germline assignment: CDR1 SGHTA and CDR2 FQGNSA. Here the CDR3 DNA reads TGTGCCAGCAGCTTGTCGACTAGCGGGGGCGGAGAGACCCAGTACTTC. Encoded protein: CASSLSTSGGGETQYF.

The chain combines TRBV5-8 with TRBJ2-7; D uncertain. Germline V gene data show CDR1 as SGHTS and CDR2 as YDEGEE. The CDR3 has 13 amino acids. V was trimmed by 0 bases and J by 3 bases, leaving 7 bases between them. The CDR3 coding sequence is TGTGCCAGCAGCTTGGGTGGGCTCTACGAGCAGTACTTC. Encoded protein: CASSLGGLYEQYF.

The rearrangement joins TRBV28 to TRBJ1-2, with D maybe TRBD1 (5 bases). The germline V gene has CDR1 MDHEN and CDR2 SYDVKM. CDR3 length: 14 amino acids. V shed 2 bases and J shed 4 bases, with 11 bases lying between them. The CDR3 is CASSLRGHLYGYTF. CDR3 nucleotides: TGTGCCAGCAGTTTAAGGGGCCATCTCTATGGCTACACCTTC.

This clone is a singleton in its sample. The rearrangement joins TRBV10-2 to TRBJ1-1; D unresolved. The CDR3 contains 12 residues. CDR1 WSHSY and CDR2 SAAADI come from the germline V gene. The ends were cut back, 4 bases at V and 6 bases at J, with 9 bases in the middle. The DNA of the CDR3 is TGCGCCAGCAGTGTAAGAGGGTCTGAAGCTTTCTTT. Protein sequence: CASSVRGSEAFF.

The chain couples TRBV5-4 to TRBJ2-2, with TRBD1 matching over 7 bases. J was trimmed by 0 bases and V by 0 bases; bases with no gene match: 2. The CDR3 has 16 residues. In germline, CDR1 is SGHNT, CDR2 YYREEE (reference sequence). DNA for the CDR3: TGTGCCAGCAGCTTGGAAGGGGGCCCGAACACCGGGGAGCTGTTTTTT. Encoded protein: CASSLEGGPNTGELFF.

This clone showed up just once. This chain connects TRBV6-1 to TRBJ2-1; TRBD2 aligns across 12 bases. CDR3 length: 15 residues. The V segment lost 2 bases and the J segment 14 bases; nucleotides outside the gene matches: 10. Germline CDR1 is MNHNS and CDR2 is SASEGT. The CDR3, as DNA: TGTGCCAGCAGTGAAACCCCTAGCGGGGGGGCATTGGAGTTCTTC. Encoded protein: CASSETPSGGALEFF.

J is TRBJ1-1 and V is TRBV28; the D gene is possibly TRBD1 (5 bases). Germline V lookup: CDR1 MDHEN, CDR2 SYDVKM. CDR3 length: 13 amino acids. V was clipped by 7 bases and J by 10 bases, with 19 bases between them. The CDR3 DNA reads TGTGCCAGCATCACGGGGGGGGTGTCTGTAGCTTTCTTT. It codes for CASITGGVSVAFF.

The chain combines TRBV7-3 with TRBJ2-5; a possible D gene is TRBD1 (5 bases). TRBJ2-7 explains the end of the DNA better; the J call may be wrong. This CDR3 has 14 residues. Germline V CDR1 and CDR2: SGHTA, FQGTGA. The CDR3 DNA sequence: TGTGCCAGCAGCTTAGGGGCCCCATCCTACGAGCAGTACTTC. It is translated as CASSLGAPSYEQYF.

The rearrangement uses TRBV19 and TRBJ2-1; 7 bases are a match to TRBD2. The V gene end was trimmed by 3 bases and the J gene end by 8 bases; junction bases not matched to a gene: 4. Germline loops: CDR1 LNHDA, CDR2 SQIVND (reference sequence). This CDR3 comprises 13 residues. The CDR3 DNA follows: TGTGCCAGTAGTATTTCGGCGGGAGATGAGCAGTTCTTC. This gives the protein CASSISAGDEQFF.

The chain is built from TRBV6-1 and TRBJ2-7, with a tentative D call TRBD1 (5 bases). Trimming took 1 base from V and 2 from J, leaving 12 bases between them. The CDR3 is 15 residues long. CDR1 and CDR2 (germline): MNHNS, SASEGT. CDR3 loop: CASSEGGHDAYEQYF. CDR3 nucleotides: TGTGCCAGCAGTGAAGGAGGACACGACGCCTACGAGCAGTACTTC.

This chain joins TRBV28 and TRBJ1-5, with D hard to call. This CDR3 is built from 15 residues. Germline CDR1 reads MDHEN; CDR2 reads SYDVKM. Trimming left V 3 bases short and J 9 bases short, with 18 bases between. In DNA form, the CDR3 reads TGTGCCAGCAGTTTGCGCACACTCCTGGGAGGGCCCCAGCATTTT. This sequence encodes CASSLRTLLGGPQHF.

This CDR3 reads CASSLGGGAYNEQFF. The CDR3 DNA reads TGTGCCAGCAGTTTAGGGGGGGGAGCCTACAATGAGCAGTTCTTC. The V call is TRBV28, the J call TRBJ2-1; 7 bases match TRBD2. The CDR3 consists of 15 residues. V lost 2 bases to trimming and J lost 2 bases; unmatched junction nucleotides: 3. Per germline, CDR1 MDHEN and CDR2 SYDVKM. The whole variable domain, remainder taken from reference TRBV28 and TRBJ2-1, is DVKVTQSSRYLVKRTGEKVFLECVQDMDHENMFWYRQDPGLGLRLIYFSYDVKMKEKGDIPEGYSVSREKKERFSLILESASTNQTSMYLCASSLGGGAYNEQFFGPGTRLTVL.

This chain joins TRBV19 and TRBJ1-1; TRBD1 is a possible D gene (6 bases). V was cut by 6 bases and J by 5 bases, with 16 bases left in between. This CDR3 comprises 14 residues. CDR1 and CDR2 (germline): LNHDA, SQIVND (reference sequence). The CDR3 DNA follows: TGTGCCAGTAGGAGGGGACAAATGGGGACTGAAGCTTTCTTT. Amino acids: CASRRGQMGTEAFF.

DNA for the CDR3: TGTGCCACCAGCAGGGTTATGACAGGGGACTACAATCAGCCCCAGCATTTT. Its translation: CATSRVMTGDYNQPQHF. V is TRBV15 and J is TRBJ1-5, with 8 bases identical to TRBD1. The germline V gene encodes CDR1 LNHNV and CDR2 YYDKDF (reference sequence). After removal of 3 bases from V and 3 bases from J, the junction contained 10 bases not matched to a gene. The CDR3 is 17 residues long. Full variable domain (outside the CDR3, taken from reference TRBV15 and TRBJ1-5): DAMVIQNPRYQVTQFGKPVTLSCSQTLNHNVMYWYQQKSSQAPKLLFHYYDKDFNNEADTPDNFQSRRPNTSFCFLDIRSPGLGDTAMYLCATSRVMTGDYNQPQHFGDGTRLSIL.

The V gene is TRBV5-1, the J gene TRBJ1-5; D is undetermined. The CDR3 has 15 amino acids. With 0 bases removed from V and 1 base from J, the gap between germline ends came to 8 bases. The V gene's germline CDR1 is SGHRS and CDR2 YFSETQ. CDR3 in DNA: TGCGCCAGCAGCTTGGCCTCAGGAAGCAATCAGCCCCAGCATTTT. Translated: CASSLASGSNQPQHF.

The CDR3: CASSEGIAGAGELFF. Here the CDR3 DNA reads TGCGCCAGCAGTGAGGGGATAGCGGGGGCCGGGGAGCTGTTTTTT. This chain joins TRBV10-1 and TRBJ2-2; 9 bases are shared with TRBD2. The CDR3 is 15 residues long. V gave up 2 bases and J gave up 6 bases; unmatched junction bases: 4. Germline CDR1 reads WNHNN; CDR2 reads SYGVQD (reference sequence).

This chain uses TRBV29-1 with TRBJ2-3, with D maybe TRBD2 (6 bases). The CDR3 loop spans 12 amino acids. The germline V and J ends were trimmed by 6 bases and 3 bases, with 10 bases remaining between them. The germline CDR1 and CDR2 sequences are SQVTM and ANQGSEA. CDR3 protein: CSVGGLTDTQYF. The CDR3 nucleotides are TGCAGCGTGGGGGGACTTACAGATACGCAGTATTTT.